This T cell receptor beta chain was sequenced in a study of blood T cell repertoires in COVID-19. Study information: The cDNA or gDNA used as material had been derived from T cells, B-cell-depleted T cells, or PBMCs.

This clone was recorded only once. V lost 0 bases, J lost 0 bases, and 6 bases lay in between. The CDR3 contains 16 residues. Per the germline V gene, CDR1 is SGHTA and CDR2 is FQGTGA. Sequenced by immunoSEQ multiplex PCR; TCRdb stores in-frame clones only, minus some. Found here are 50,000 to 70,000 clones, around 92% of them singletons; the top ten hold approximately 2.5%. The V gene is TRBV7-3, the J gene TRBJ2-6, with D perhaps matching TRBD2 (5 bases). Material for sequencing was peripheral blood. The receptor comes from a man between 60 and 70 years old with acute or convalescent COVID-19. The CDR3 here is CASSLTAGSGANVLTF. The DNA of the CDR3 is TGTGCCAGCAGCTTAACTGCGGGCTCTGGGGCCAACGTCCTGACTTTC.